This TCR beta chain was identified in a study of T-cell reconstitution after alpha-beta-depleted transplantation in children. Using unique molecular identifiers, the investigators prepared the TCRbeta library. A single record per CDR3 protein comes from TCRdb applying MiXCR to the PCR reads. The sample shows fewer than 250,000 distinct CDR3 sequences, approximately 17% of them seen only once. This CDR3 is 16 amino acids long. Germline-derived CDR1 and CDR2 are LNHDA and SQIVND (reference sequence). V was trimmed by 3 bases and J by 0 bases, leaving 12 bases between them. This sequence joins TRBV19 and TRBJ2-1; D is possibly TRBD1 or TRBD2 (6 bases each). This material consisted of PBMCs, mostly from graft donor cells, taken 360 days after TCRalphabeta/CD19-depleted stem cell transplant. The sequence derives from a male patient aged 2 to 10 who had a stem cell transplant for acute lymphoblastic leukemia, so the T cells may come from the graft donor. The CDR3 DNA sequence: TGTGCCAGTAGTATTGGGGGGCGTAGCTCCTACAATGAGCAGTTCTTC. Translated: CASSIGGRSSYNEQFF.